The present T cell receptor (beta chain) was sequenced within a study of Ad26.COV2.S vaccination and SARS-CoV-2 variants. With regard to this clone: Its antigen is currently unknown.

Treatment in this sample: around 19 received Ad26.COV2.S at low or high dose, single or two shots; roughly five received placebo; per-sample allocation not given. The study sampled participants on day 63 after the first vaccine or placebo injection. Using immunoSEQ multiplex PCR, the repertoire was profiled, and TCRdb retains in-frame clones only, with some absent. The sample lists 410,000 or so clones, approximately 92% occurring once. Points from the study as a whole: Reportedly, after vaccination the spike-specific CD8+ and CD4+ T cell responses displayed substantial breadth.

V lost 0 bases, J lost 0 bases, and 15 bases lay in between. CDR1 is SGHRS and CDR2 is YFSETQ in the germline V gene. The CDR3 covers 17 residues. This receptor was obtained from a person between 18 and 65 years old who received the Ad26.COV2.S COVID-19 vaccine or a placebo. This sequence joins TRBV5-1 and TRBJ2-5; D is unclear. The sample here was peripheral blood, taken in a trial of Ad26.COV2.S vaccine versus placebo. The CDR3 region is CASSLASGYLYQETQYF. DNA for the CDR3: TGCGCCAGCAGCTTGGCCTCCGGGTATTTGTACCAAGAGACCCAGTACTTC. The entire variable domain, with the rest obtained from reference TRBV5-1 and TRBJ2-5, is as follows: KAGVTQTPRYLIKTRGQQVTLSCSPISGHRSVSWYQQTPGQGLQFLFEYFSETQRNKGNFPGRFSGRQFSNSRSEMNVSTLELGDSALYLCASSLASGYLYQETQYFGPGTRLLVL.